The clone carrying this T cell receptor beta chain was recorded at least ten times. The data were taken from a study of T cells in Graves' hyperthyroidism and ophthalmopathy. Researchers took RNA transcripts and amplified the TCR beta CDR3 regions from them. In the first-round RT-PCR of the TCR CDR3, the HTBI primer set was used. TCRdb independently ran MiXCR on the multiplex PCR reads; one entry per CDR3 protein. The data show approximately 610,000 distinct CDR3 sequences, roughly 15% seen once. The CDR3 extends over 13 amino acids. In germline, CDR1 is SQVTM, CDR2 ANQGSEA. V lost 7 bases, J lost 2 bases, and 12 bases lay in between.

This sequence was found in a woman between 40 and 50 years old with Graves' ophthalmopathy. V is TRBV29-1 and J is TRBJ1-3, with D perhaps matching TRBD1 (5 bases). Specimen: blood. The CDR3 DNA is TGCAGCGCTGTTCAGGGTGCTGGAAACACCATATATTTT. Encoded protein: CSAVQGAGNTIYF.